The 32 T cell receptor beta chains below were found in one sample sequenced in a study of prognosis after radiotherapy for stage I lung cancer. Genomic DNA was the source, and TCR beta CDR3 was amplified from it by two-round multiplex PCR. Every TRBV and TRBJ gene had its own specific primer in first-round PCR. In TCRdb, the multiplex PCR reads were re-called with MiXCR into one record per CDR3 protein. The repertoire has over 11,000 distinct CDR3 sequences, approximately 30% of them found once; the top ten carry 10% to 15%. The source material was PBMCs, sampled before or after stereotactic body radiation therapy (not recorded which). These receptors were taken from a donor at least 50 years old with non-small cell lung cancer.

At least ten counts were recorded for this clonotype. Here the CDR3 DNA reads TGTGCCAGTAGCCAAGGACAGGGGGCCGGATACGAGCAGTACTTC. Translated: CASSQGQGAGYEQYF. The V and J genes are TRBV19 and TRBJ2-7; 11 bases map to TRBD1. Unmatched junction bases numbered 8, after V lost 6 bases and J lost 4 bases. This CDR3 is 15 amino acids long. The germline V gene encodes CDR1 LNHDA and CDR2 SQIVND (reference sequence).

With regard to this clonotype: The DNA is left out, because the CDR3 cannot be placed on it with certainty; the CDR3 is given as TCRdb lists it. The chain carries TRBV6-1 and TRBJ2-6; the DNA was not compared with TRBD1, the D call given in the table. Per the germline V gene, CDR1 is MNHNS and CDR2 is SASEGT. The CDR3 is 16 amino acids in total, end residues counted. The CDR3 sequence: CASSLGAHLCANVLTF.

At least ten counts were recorded for this clonotype. The chain is built from TRBV4-2 and TRBJ2-3; TRBD2 aligns across 15 bases. The CDR3 is made up of 19 amino acids. J gave up 0 bases and V 0 bases, and 4 bases lay outside the gene matches. Germline CDR1 is LGHNA and CDR2 is YNFKEQ. The CDR3 protein is CASSQEAGLAGGSTDTQYF. The CDR3 DNA reads TGTGCCAGCAGCCAAGAGGCGGGACTAGCGGGAGGTAGCACAGATACGCAGTATTTT.

This clonotype appeared many times. The J gene is TRBJ2-5, the V gene TRBV5-6; the match to TRBD2 covers 12 bases. V dropped 0 bases and J dropped 5; count of bases not matched to a gene: 14. Germline V lookup: CDR1 SGHDT, CDR2 YYEEEE. The CDR3 runs to 19 residues. DNA of the CDR3: TGTGCCAGCAGCTTGGGGCTAGCGGGGGGGCCCGGGAATCAGGAGACCCAGTACTTC. As protein: CASSLGLAGGPGNQETQYF.

About this clonotype: A read error likely explains this, since a far larger clone differs by one base. The chain has TRBV6-5 and TRBJ2-2, with a possible D match to TRBD1 (8 bases). Germline V lookup: CDR1 MNHEY, CDR2 SVGAGI. This CDR3 has 15 amino acids. For the CDR3, the DNA is TGTACCAGCAACAACAGGGGGGGTCTGGCCGGGGAGCTGTTTTTT. Its translation: CTSNNRGGLAGELFF.

By frequency in the sample, this clonotype is medium-sized. The chain carries TRBV6-4 and TRBJ2-2; 7 bases are a match to TRBD1. CDR1 is MRHNA and CDR2 is SNTAGT in the germline V gene. CDR3 size: 17 residues. After removal of 4 bases from V and 1 base from J, the junction contained 9 bases not matched to a gene. CDR3 DNA: TGTGCCAGCAGTGCCCTCATGACAGGGCAGAACACCGGGGAGCTGTTTTTT. This sequence encodes CASSALMTGQNTGELFF.

By sample share, this clonotype is medium-sized. The chain couples TRBV20-1 to TRBJ1-6; a possible D gene is TRBD1 (5 bases). Germline V gene lookup returns CDR1 DFQATT and CDR2 SNEGSKA (reference sequence). The CDR3 is 12 amino acids. V was trimmed by 2 bases and J by 6 bases, leaving 5 bases between them. CDR3 amino acids: CSARQGNSPLHF. The CDR3 nucleotides are TGCAGTGCTAGACAGGGTAATTCACCCCTCCACTTT.

As concerns this clonotype: This likely stems from a read error, as it lies one base from a far larger clone. This chain connects TRBV6-8 to TRBJ2-3; D possibly matches TRBD1 or TRBD2 (5 bases each). Trimming took 4 bases from V and 1 from J, leaving 24 bases between them. The CDR3 runs to 19 residues. Germline lookup yields CDR1 MNHGY and CDR2 SAAAGT. CDR3 sequence reads: CASSSNHPDTGLRTDTQYF. DNA for the CDR3: TGTGCCAGCAGTTCTAATCACCCGGACACGGGGCTCCGCACAGATACGCAGTATTTT.

Points on this clonotype: At one boundary the junction diverges from the germline segment, which might be a read error. This chain joins TRBV27 and TRBJ2-7; 8 positions agree with TRBD1. The CDR3 has 14 residues. Per germline, CDR1 MNHEY and CDR2 SMNVEV (reference sequence). CDR3 coding DNA: TGCGCCAGCAGTTTATCTCCAGGGGGCCACGAGCATTACTTC. Encoded protein: CASSLSPGGHEHYF.

This clonotype has a single count. The chain has TRBV9 and TRBJ2-7; 14 bases map to TRBD2. Germline V CDR1 and CDR2: SGDLS, YYNGEE. J gave up 4 bases and V 0 bases, and 6 bases lay outside the gene matches. The CDR3 runs to 17 residues. The CDR3 protein is CASSVVWGTSGGYEQYF. Here the CDR3 DNA reads TGTGCCAGCAGCGTAGTATGGGGGACTAGCGGGGGTTACGAGCAGTACTTC.

This clonotype appeared many times. The J gene is TRBJ2-5, the V gene TRBV7-3; TRBD2 aligns across 9 bases. CDR3 size: 20 residues. Germline V gives CDR1 SGHTA, CDR2 FQGTGA. V shed 1 base and J 2 bases; nucleotides not matched to a gene: 17. The DNA of the CDR3 is TGTGCCAGCAGCTTAATTAATTGGAAGCGGGAGGCCTACCGTCAAGAGACCCAGTACTTC. This sequence encodes CASSLINWKREAYRQETQYF.

This clonotype occurred many times. J is TRBJ2-7 and V is TRBV30; a possible D gene is TRBD2 (5 bases). Per germline, CDR1 GTSNPN and CDR2 SVGIG (reference sequence). V was trimmed by 4 bases and J by 0 bases, leaving 19 bases between them. The CDR3 has 16 amino acids. CDR3 nucleotides: TGTGCCTGGACTCGGGGTGTCTCCTCGGGCTCCTACGAGCAGTACTTC. Its translation is CAWTRGVSSGSYEQYF.

About this clonotype: Compared with germline, one end of the junction differs, possibly owing to a read error. The chain carries TRBV6-5 and TRBJ2-7; D not certain. Germline values: CDR1 MNHEY, CDR2 SVGAGI. This CDR3 has 14 amino acids. CDR3 sequence (DNA): TGTGCAAGCAGTTACCCCTTGAGAGACAACGAGCAGTACTTC. It translates to CASSYPLRDNEQYF.

This clonotype counts as medium-sized. The rearrangement uses TRBV6-4 and TRBJ1-1, with D perhaps TRBD1 (5 bases). Trimming left V 5 bases short and J 0 bases short, with 13 bases between. The CDR3 is made up of 15 amino acids. Germline CDR1 is MRHNA and CDR2 is SNTAGT. The DNA for the CDR3 is TGTGCCAGCAGTTTCGGGGACGGGGTGAACACTGAAGCTTTCTTT. Translated: CASSFGDGVNTEAFF.

This clonotype showed up just once. Because the CDR3's place on the DNA is in doubt, the DNA is left out and the CDR3 is given as listed by TCRdb. The chain employs TRBV6-1 and TRBJ1-1. Germline V gene sequence: CDR1 MNHNS, CDR2 SASEGT. The CDR3 length equals 13 residues, ends included. CDR3 protein: CASSVALGTEDFF.

The chain employs TRBV5-1 and TRBJ2-2; 7 positions agree with TRBD1. Losses at the gene ends were 6 bases for V and 9 bases for J; bases not matched to a gene: 14. The CDR3 loop spans 15 amino acids. Germline CDR1 is SGHRS and CDR2 is YFSETQ. The CDR3 sequence: CASKGAVGTPWELFF. In DNA form, the CDR3 reads TGCGCCAGCAAGGGGGCTGTGGGAACACCGTGGGAGCTGTTTTTT.

This clonotype is medium-sized. This sequence joins TRBV24-1 and TRBJ2-2; TRBD1 might be the D (6 bases). This CDR3 region has 12 residues. CDR1 is KGHDR and CDR2 is SFDVKD in the germline V gene. V was trimmed by 6 bases and J by 8 bases, leaving 9 bases between them. CDR3 coding DNA: TGTGCCACCAGTCTTACAGGGGGGGAGCTGTTTTTT. Its translation: CATSLTGGELFF.

This clonotype appeared a few times. A far larger clone is one nucleotide away, so this likely arose from a read error. This chain joins TRBV6-2 or TRBV6-3 and TRBJ2-1, with TRBD1 identical over 9 bases. CDR3 size: 15 residues. Germline CDR1 and CDR2: MNHEY and SVGEGT. V shed 10 bases and J 3 bases; nucleotides not matched to a gene: 10. CDR3 protein: CANRPTGGNYNEQFF. The CDR3 DNA reads as TGTGCCAACAGACCGACAGGGGGGAACTACAATGAGCAGTTCTTC.

This clonotype was seen at least ten times. The V and J genes are TRBV20-1 and TRBJ2-7, with D possibly being TRBD1 (7 bases). CDR3 length equals 13 residues. V lost 6 bases and J 6 bases, leaving 18 bases between the germline ends. Germline CDR1 is DFQATT and CDR2 is SNEGSKA (reference sequence). The CDR3 DNA reads TGCAGTGCACCGAGGTATCAGGGGGGCGAGCAGTACTTC. The encoded protein is CSAPRYQGGEQYF.

This clonotype has a count of ten or more. The rearrangement links TRBV19 to TRBJ2-7, with D possibly matching TRBD1 (5 bases). The CDR3 is made up of 12 amino acids. V lost 7 bases to trimming and J lost 3 bases, with 10 bases between them. Germline CDR1 and CDR2: LNHDA and SQIVND (reference sequence). CDR3 bases: TGTGCCAGTATCGGCAGGGACTACGAGCAGTACTTC. It is translated as CASIGRDYEQYF.

By frequency in the sample, this clonotype is medium-sized. This chain connects TRBV15 to TRBJ2-3; D remains unclear. In germline, CDR1 is LNHNV, CDR2 YYDKDF (reference sequence). V was cut by 1 base and J by 0 bases, with 5 bases left in between. There are 14 residues in the CDR3. This CDR3 reads CATSRAYSTDTQYF. The CDR3 DNA follows: TGTGCCACCAGCAGAGCTTATAGCACAGATACGCAGTATTTT.

This clonotype has at least ten counts. The chain uses TRBV12-3 or TRBV12-4 and TRBJ1-5; TRBD1 is a possible D gene (5 bases). V lost 3 bases and J 6 bases, leaving 12 bases between the germline ends. This CDR3 region has 14 residues. The CDR3 DNA is TGTGCCAGCAGTTTTCTGTGGGGGAGTCAGCCCCAGCATTTT. Its translation: CASSFLWGSQPQHF.

Sample share makes this clonotype medium-sized (0.01 to 0.1%). This rearrangement joins TRBV6-4 to TRBJ1-3; D is possibly TRBD1 (5 bases). There are 15 residues in the CDR3. Trimming left V 7 bases short and J 4 bases short, with 17 bases between. Germline V gives CDR1 MRHNA, CDR2 SNTAGT. The CDR3 DNA follows: TGTGCCAGCACCGCGGTTGTGGGGGGAGGAAACACCATATATTTT. Translation: CASTAVVGGGNTIYF.

At least ten counts were recorded for this clonotype. This could be a read error, since a much larger clone is one nucleotide away. This chain joins TRBV6-2 or TRBV6-3 and TRBJ2-3, with 8 bases matching TRBD2. Germline V gene lookup returns CDR1 MNHEY and CDR2 SVGEGT. The CDR3 totals 14 residues. The junction had 2 bases not matched to a gene; V was cut back by 4 bases and J by 2 bases. The CDR3 region is CASSCGGNTDTQYF. The CDR3 region has the DNA TGTGCCAGCAGTTGCGGGGGGAACACAGATACGCAGTATTTT.

Comments on this clonotype: It is likely a read error: a sequence one base away is far more abundant. The chain couples TRBV6-4 to TRBJ2-1; 7 bases fit TRBD1. The CDR3 totals 13 residues. Per the germline V gene, CDR1 is MRHNA and CDR2 is SNTAGT. In DNA form, the CDR3 reads TGTGCCAGCAGGGCAGGGGGAGACAATGTGCAGTTCTTC. Translating it yields CASRAGGDNVQFF.

This clonotype was counted once. The chain has TRBV6-4 and TRBJ2-5; D not resolved. Germline CDR1 MRHNA, CDR2 SNTAGT. The CDR3 is made up of 14 amino acids. With 6 bases removed from V and 2 bases from J, the gap between germline ends came to 13 bases. CDR3: CASRPGVKQETQYF. In DNA, the CDR3 is TGTGCCAGCAGACCGGGCGTGAAACAAGAGACCCAGTACTTC.

This clonotype is judged medium-sized. The rearrangement uses TRBV19 and TRBJ2-6, with 8 bases matching TRBD1. The CDR3 runs 17 residues. CDR1 is LNHDA, CDR2 SQIVND, per germline (reference sequence). V was pared by 6 bases and J by 2 bases, with 9 bases of the junction left unmatched. This CDR3 reads CASSSLLQGAGANVLTF. The CDR3 coding sequence is TGTGCCAGTAGCTCCCTACTACAGGGGGCTGGGGCCAACGTCCTGACTTTC.

Comment on this clonotype: Given the absence of the conserved phenylalanine or tryptophan at the CDR3 end, a read error is likely. The V and J genes are TRBV6-2 or TRBV6-3 and TRBJ2-7; perhaps TRBD1 as D (6 bases). Germline CDR1 is MNHEY and CDR2 is SVGEGT. The CDR3 runs to 13 residues. V gave up 5 bases and J gave up 8 bases, with 16 bases separating them. CDR3 amino acids: CASSPTTGGKQYL. In DNA form, the CDR3 reads TGTGCCAGCAGTCCGACGACAGGTGGGAAGCAGTACCTC.

By sample share, this clonotype is medium-sized (0.01 to 0.1%). In nucleotides, the CDR3 is TGCGCCAGCAGCTTGGCCCTAGCGGGGACAGATACGCAGTATTTT. It yields the protein CASSLALAGTDTQYF. The genes are TRBV5-1 and TRBJ2-3, with TRBD2 matching 9 bases. The CDR3 runs 15 residues. CDR1 and CDR2 (germline): SGHRS, YFSETQ. With 0 bases clipped from V and 3 bases from J, the junction kept 2 bases outside the gene matches.

Comments on this clonotype: One junction end disagrees with the germline gene, perhaps due to a read error. The chain is built from TRBV6-5 and TRBJ1-2; D gene unclear. The CDR3 has 13 amino acids. Germline V CDR1 and CDR2: MNHEY, SVGAGI. CDR3 in amino acids: CASSYSDPYGYTF. In DNA, the CDR3 is TGTGCCAGCAGTTACTCGGATCCCTATGGATACACCTTC.

This clonotype was observed at least ten times. The chain's CDR3 is CASSPNTDTQYF. CDR3 coding DNA: TGTGCCAGCAGCCCAAACACAGATACGCAGTATTTT. The genes are TRBV7-9 and TRBJ2-3; D remains unclear. This CDR3 has 12 residues. V was clipped by 5 bases and J by 2 bases, with 5 bases between them. Per germline, CDR1 SEHNR and CDR2 FQNEAQ (reference sequence). Full variable domain (rest looked up from reference TRBV7-9 and TRBJ2-3): DTGVSQNPRHKITKRGQNVTFRCDPISEHNRLYWYRQTLGQGPEFLTYFQNEAQLEKSRLLSDRFSAERPKGSFSTLEIQRTEQGDSAMYLCASSPNTDTQYFGPGTRLTVL.

The sample holds many counts of this clonotype. A much larger clone sits a single nucleotide away, making a read error possible. J is TRBJ2-7 and V is TRBV7-2; TRBD2 aligns across 9 bases. CDR3 length: 15 residues. The V gene's germline CDR1 is SGHTA and CDR2 FQGNSA. Trimming at V came to 8 bases and at J to 0 bases, leaving 8 bases not matched to a gene. CDR3 in DNA: TGTGCCAGCGGACGACTAGCGGACGGCTCCTACGAGCAGTACTTC. Protein sequence: CASGRLADGSYEQYF.